This T cell receptor beta chain was sequenced for a study of CD4 T cells in relation to SARS-CoV-2 and coronaviruses. In the study overall: The HLA restriction of the shared crossreactive spike epitopes was mapped.

Unexposed donor CD4+ T cells date from about 2011-2018, before the COVID-19 pandemic. After roughly ten days of culture, CD4+ T cells were isolated. Some clones are missing from TCRdb's copy, which holds only in-frame ones; the method was immunoSEQ multiplex PCR. The data show some 29,000 clones, roughly 78% seen once. Between the trimmed V and J ends, which lost 0 bases and 3 bases, there was a span of 0 bases. Germline V gene sequence: CDR1 LGHNT, CDR2 FRNRAP. This CDR3 has 12 residues. This clone has just a few counts. Its specificity is unknown. Sequencing used CD4+ T cells from PBMCs, cultured in vitro. The clonotype originates from a human donor in good health. The chain uses TRBV12-5 and TRBJ1-3; D gene uncertain. CDR3 nucleotide sequence: TGTGCTAGTGGTTTGGTTGGAAACACCATATATTTT. This sequence encodes CASGLVGNTIYF. Filled out from reference TRBV12-5 and TRBJ1-3, the complete variable domain reads DARVTQTPRHKVTEMGQEVTMRCQPILGHNTVFWYRQTMMQGLELLAYFRNRAPLDDSGMPKDRFSAEMPDATLATLKIQPSEPRDSAVYFCASGLVGNTIYFGEGSWLTVV.